This TCR beta chain was obtained from a study of glioma-infiltrating T cells after dendritic cell vaccination. Overall study context: The vaccine used monocyte-derived dendritic cells pulsed overnight with autologous tumor lysate. Patients received three intradermal dendritic cell vaccine injections at biweekly intervals.

The study, taken as a whole, reports: The cohort had few patients with full blood and tumor sets. Higher TCR clonality did not directly relate to longer survival.

This CDR3 spans 12 amino acids. V was shortened by 2 bases and J by 5 bases, with 6 bases between the two germline ends. Germline V gene sequence: CDR1 LNHDA, CDR2 SQIVND (reference sequence). The assay was immunoSEQ multiplex PCR, and TCRdb's table has in-frame clones only and misses some. The sample has 90,000 to 140,000 clones; 90% are singletons. On this clone itself: Its antigen is not identified.

Time point meaning: after dendritic cell vaccination, including at tumor progression/relapse. The chain links TRBV19 to TRBJ1-2; D is uncertain. The sample was blood, taken after dendritic cell vaccination. This clonotype was sampled from a human donor with glioblastoma. Here the CDR3 reads CASSIQRYGYTF. CDR3 nucleotides: TGTGCCAGTAGTATACAGCGGTATGGCTACACCTTC.